This TCR beta chain stems from a study of cytomegalovirus exposure and HLA in healthy donors. Concerning this clone itself: The antigen remains undetermined.

Among the donors, all were healthy bone marrow donors. Study-level points and caveats: The records held CMV serostatus as the only immune exposure information. With later analysis, a missense DCLRE1C variant became linked to TCR beta V- and J-gene trimming.

With 60 Vbeta and 13 Jbeta primers, the PCR was carried out. Measured with immunoSEQ multiplex PCR; TCRdb has only the in-frame clones, and not every one. This sample lists over 110,000 clones; its ten largest clones have 0.96%. CDR3 size: 16 residues. V was shortened by 2 bases and J by 5 bases, with 18 bases between the two germline ends. Germline-derived CDR1 and CDR2 are LGHNA and YSLEER. This receptor was identified in a male donor in good health and CMV-seronegative. What was sequenced was PBMCs. The genes are TRBV4-3 and TRBJ2-5; a possible D gene is TRBD2 (5 bases). The CDR3 protein is CASSQFAGWGRETQYF. In DNA, the CDR3 is TGCGCCAGCAGCCAATTTGCGGGCTGGGGTCGGGAGACCCAGTACTTC.